This record looks at one TCR beta chain sequence and its context. What it binds is not known. The source of the sample is a study of shared clonotypes between healthy human individuals. Study outcomes and limitations: Naive CD4 clonotypes were shared across several donors at roughly 4.6%. The generation probabilities recorded for non-shared clonotypes fell below those of clonotypes shared by all four donors.

The CDR3 loop spans 14 amino acids. The V gene lost 5 bases and the J gene lost 7 bases, with 14 bases spanning the gap. Per germline, CDR1 LNHDA and CDR2 SQIVND (reference sequence). The method was immunoSEQ multiplex PCR; TCRdb's version includes in-frame clones alone and lacks a portion of them. The sample lists approximately 530,000 clones; roughly 95% were seen once. Every donor was a Caucasian adult from Nashville, Tennessee. The sample comprised naive CD4+ T cells sorted from blood. Documented subset: CD45RA+ positively selected. This chain uses TRBV19 with TRBJ1-4; D is perhaps TRBD1 (6 bases). This clonotype was obtained from a woman aged 25 to 39 in good health. The CDR3 spells CASSSAGEIEKLFF. The CDR3, as DNA: TGTGCCAGTAGTTCCGCAGGGGAGATTGAAAAACTGTTTTTT.